A selection of T cell receptor beta chains follows, all from one sample in a study of blood T cell repertoires in COVID-19. TCRdb keeps only in-frame clones here, not all; method: immunoSEQ multiplex PCR. The table records around 55,000 clones, around 90% of them present only once. Sequenced sample: peripheral blood. These receptors all come from a man aged 55 to 70 with acute or convalescent COVID-19. Each CDR3 is given with its conserved first and last residue. The D gene is left open where the match is weak. The size entry is marked missing in some rows and otherwise reads once, few, many or a size class.

>TRBJ1-1|NA|TRBV5-1|NA
TGCGCCAGCAGCTTGGGTCCGGGGAACACTGAAGCTTTCTTT
CASSLGPGNTEAFF
>TRBJ2-3|NA|TRBV7-6|TRBD1
TGTGCCAGCAGCTACAGGGGCCGGGCAGATACGCAGTATTTT
CASSYRGRADTQYF
>TRBJ1-2|once|TRBV9|NA
TGTGCCAGCACCCCCGGGGGGCAGGACGTCTATGGCTACACCTTC
CASTPGGQDVYGYTF
>TRBJ2-2|NA|TRBV7-2|TRBD1
TGTGCCAGCAGCCCCGGGACAGGCGGTTCGAACACCGGGGAGCTGTTTTTT
CASSPGTGGSNTGELFF
>TRBJ1-5|NA|TRBV24-1|NA
TGTGCCACTGGGGGGGGCTCTCAGCCCCAGCATTTT
CATGGGSQPQHF
>TRBJ2-7|NA|TRBV6-5|TRBD1
TGTGCCAGCACCACGACAGGGGCGAGCTCCTACGAGCAGTACTTC
CASTTTGASSYEQYF
>TRBJ1-5|NA|TRBV7-8|NA
TGTGCCAGCAGCTTAACCACAGGCAATCAGCCCCAGCATTTT
CASSLTTGNQPQHF
>TRBJ1-5|NA|TRBV12-3/TRBV12-4|NA
TGTGCCAGCAACCTCAACCGGGATCCGCCCCAGCATTTT
CASNLNRDPPQHF
>TRBJ1-2|NA|TRBV6-2/TRBV6-3|NA
TGTGCCAGCAGTTGGGCGGGCGGCTACACCTTC
CASSWAGGYTF
>TRBJ2-1|NA|TRBV25-1|NA
TGTGCCAGCAGTGACCGGAGGGAGGTCAATGAGCAGTTCTTC
CASSDRREVNEQFF
>TRBJ2-3|NA|TRBV7-2|TRBD1
TGTGCCAGCAGATCCCGGGACAGGGACTCTCTGAGCACAGATACGCAGTATTTT
CASRSRDRDSLSTDTQYF
>TRBJ1-5|NA|TRBV27|TRBD1
TGTGCCAGCAGTTTACTCCGGGACAGGGTTCAGCCCCAGCATTTT
CASSLLRDRVQPQHF
>TRBJ2-2|NA|TRBV6-2/TRBV6-3|TRBD1
TGTGCCAGCAGCCGCGGACAGGGAATAGTCGGGGAGCTGTTTTTT
CASSRGQGIVGELFF
>TRBJ2-5|NA|TRBV5-1|TRBD2
TGCGCCAGCAGCACAGGGACTAGCGGGATGGAGACCCAGTACTTC
CASSTGTSGMETQYF
>TRBJ2-7|NA|TRBV29-1|NA
TGCAGCGTTGACTCTGGGGGGTCCTTTAACGAGCAGTACTTC
CSVDSGGSFNEQYF
>TRBJ2-7|NA|TRBV5-6|TRBD2
TGTGCCAGCAGCCTCCAGACTAGCGGGAGTATCTACGAGCAGTACTTC
CASSLQTSGSIYEQYF
>TRBJ2-2|NA|TRBV27|TRBD2
TGTGCCAGCAGTTTATTTCCGCGGGGGGCCAACACCGGGGAGCTGTTTTTT
CASSLFPRGANTGELFF
>TRBJ2-2|NA|TRBV5-8|TRBD1
TGTGCCAGCAGCTTGGTCACAGGGGTGAGGGAGCTGTTTTTT
CASSLVTGVRELFF
>TRBJ1-4|NA|TRBV4-2|NA
TGTGCCAGCAGCCAACCTAGGGGCGGCAATAATGAAAAACTGTTTTTT
CASSQPRGGNNEKLFF
>TRBJ1-3|NA|TRBV28|NA
TGTGCCAGCAGCATACCGAGCTCTGGAAACACCATATATTTT
CASSIPSSGNTIYF
>TRBJ2-3|NA|TRBV5-6|NA
TGTGCCAGCAGCTTGTTAGTAACGGATACGCAGTATTTT
CASSLLVTDTQYF
>TRBJ2-1|NA|TRBV9|TRBD2
TGTGCCAGCAGCCAAGCTAGCGGGAGGGGTGAGGAGCAGTTCTTC
CASSQASGRGEEQFF